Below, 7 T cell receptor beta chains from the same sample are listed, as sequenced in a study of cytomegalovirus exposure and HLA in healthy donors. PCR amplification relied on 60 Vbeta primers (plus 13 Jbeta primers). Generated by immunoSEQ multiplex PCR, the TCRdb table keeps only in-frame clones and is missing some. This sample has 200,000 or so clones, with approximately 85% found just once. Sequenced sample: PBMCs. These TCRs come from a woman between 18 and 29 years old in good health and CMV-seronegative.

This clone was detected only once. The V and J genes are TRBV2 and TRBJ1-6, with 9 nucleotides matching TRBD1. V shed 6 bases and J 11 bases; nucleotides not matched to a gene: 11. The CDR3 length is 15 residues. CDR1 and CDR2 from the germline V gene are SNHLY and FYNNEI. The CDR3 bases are TGTGCCAGCAGGGGCAGGGACAGGGTGTTAGCACCCCTCCACTTT. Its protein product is CASRGRDRVLAPLHF.

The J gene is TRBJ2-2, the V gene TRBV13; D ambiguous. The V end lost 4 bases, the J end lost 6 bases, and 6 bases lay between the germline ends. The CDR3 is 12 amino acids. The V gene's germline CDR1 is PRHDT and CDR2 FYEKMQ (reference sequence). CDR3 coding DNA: TGTGCCAGCAGCTCCCTCCCCGGGGAGCTGTTTTTT. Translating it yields CASSSLPGELFF.

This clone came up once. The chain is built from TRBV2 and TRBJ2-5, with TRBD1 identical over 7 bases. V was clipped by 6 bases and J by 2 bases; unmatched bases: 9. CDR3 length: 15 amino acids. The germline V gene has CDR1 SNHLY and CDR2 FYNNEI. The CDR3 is CASSDRRDRQETQYF. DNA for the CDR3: TGTGCCAGCAGCGATCGACGGGACAGACAAGAGACCCAGTACTTC. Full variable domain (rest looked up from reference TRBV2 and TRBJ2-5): EPEVTQTPSHQVTQMGQEVILRCVPISNHLYFYWYRQILGQKVEFLVSFYNNEISEKSEIFDDQFSVERPDGSNFTLKIRSTKLEDSAMYFCASSDRRDRQETQYFGPGTRLLVL.

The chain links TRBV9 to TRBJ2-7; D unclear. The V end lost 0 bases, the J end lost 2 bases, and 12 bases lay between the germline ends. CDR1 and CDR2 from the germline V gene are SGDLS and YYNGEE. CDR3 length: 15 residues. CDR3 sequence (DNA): TGTGCCAGCAGCGTAGCGGCGGATTCGGCCTACGAGCAGTACTTC. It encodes CASSVAADSAYEQYF. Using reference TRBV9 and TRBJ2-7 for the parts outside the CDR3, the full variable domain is DSGVTQTPKHLITATGQRVTLRCSPRSGDLSVYWYQQSLDQGLQFLIQYYNGEERAKGNILERFSAQQFPDLHSELNLSSLELGDSALYFCASSVAADSAYEQYFGPGTRLTVT.

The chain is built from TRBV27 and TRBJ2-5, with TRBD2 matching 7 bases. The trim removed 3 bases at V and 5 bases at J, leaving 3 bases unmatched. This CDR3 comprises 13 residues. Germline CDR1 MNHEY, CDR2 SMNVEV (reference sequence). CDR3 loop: CASSFLREETQYF. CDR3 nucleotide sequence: TGTGCCAGCAGTTTCCTGCGGGAGGAGACCCAGTACTTC.

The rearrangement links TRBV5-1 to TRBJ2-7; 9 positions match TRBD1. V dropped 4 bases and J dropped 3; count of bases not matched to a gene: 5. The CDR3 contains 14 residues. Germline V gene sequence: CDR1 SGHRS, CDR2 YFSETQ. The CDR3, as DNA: TGCGCCAGCAGCCGGACAGGGGCCGGCTACGAGCAGTACTTC. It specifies CASSRTGAGYEQYF.

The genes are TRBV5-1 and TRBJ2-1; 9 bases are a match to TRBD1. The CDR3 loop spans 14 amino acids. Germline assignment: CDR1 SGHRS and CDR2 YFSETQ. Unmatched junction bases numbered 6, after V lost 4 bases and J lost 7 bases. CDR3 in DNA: TGCGCCAGCAGCCCGGGACAGGGTTCGAATGAGCAGTTCTTC. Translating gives CASSPGQGSNEQFF.